This TCR beta chain was retrieved from a study of OX40 agonist ivuxolimab in advanced cancers. Across the study: At 65% to 90% male, the cohort had a mean age of about 55 years, ranging from about 23 to 79.

The CDR3 covers 14 residues. The germline V and J ends were trimmed by 7 bases and 5 bases, with 17 bases remaining between them. Germline-derived CDR1 and CDR2 are ENHRY and SYGVKD. Sequencing was performed with immunoSEQ multiplex PCR; in TCRdb, only in-frame clones are kept and a portion is missing. The table lists approximately 80,000 clones, approximately 90% of them singletons. The V and J genes are TRBV10-3 and TRBJ2-5, with TRBD1 as a possible D gene (5 bases). The receptor was isolated from an adult with an advanced solid tumor such as melanoma, head and neck, liver or kidney cancer. The specimen was CD4+ or CD8+ T cells sorted from blood, collected in a trial of the OX40 agonist ivuxolimab. The CDR3 reads CAITSTVSGETQYF. CDR3 nucleotides: TGTGCCATCACCTCGACAGTCAGTGGGGAGACCCAGTACTTC.